This T cell receptor (beta chain) was found in a study of OX40 agonist ivuxolimab in advanced cancers. This clone was seen only once. Assay used: immunoSEQ multiplex PCR; TCRdb lists only in-frame clones, some missing. The data hold just over 45,000 clones, with roughly 94% observed a single time. Patients were ineligible given autoimmune disease history or systemic immunosuppression. Germline V gene data show CDR1 as SEHNR and CDR2 as FQNEAQ (reference sequence). The V and J ends lost 4 bases and 6 bases, in that order; junction bases with no gene match: 13. This CDR3 has 18 amino acids. The sample in question was CD4+ or CD8+ T cells sorted from blood, obtained in a trial of the OX40 agonist ivuxolimab. The source of this sequence is an adult with an advanced solid tumor such as melanoma, head and neck, liver or kidney cancer. The chain joins TRBV7-9 to TRBJ1-4, with 11 bases fitting TRBD1. The CDR3 here is CASSSPMGQGVGDEKLFF. CDR3 DNA: TGTGCCAGCAGCTCACCGATGGGACAGGGGGTTGGGGATGAAAAACTGTTTTTT.